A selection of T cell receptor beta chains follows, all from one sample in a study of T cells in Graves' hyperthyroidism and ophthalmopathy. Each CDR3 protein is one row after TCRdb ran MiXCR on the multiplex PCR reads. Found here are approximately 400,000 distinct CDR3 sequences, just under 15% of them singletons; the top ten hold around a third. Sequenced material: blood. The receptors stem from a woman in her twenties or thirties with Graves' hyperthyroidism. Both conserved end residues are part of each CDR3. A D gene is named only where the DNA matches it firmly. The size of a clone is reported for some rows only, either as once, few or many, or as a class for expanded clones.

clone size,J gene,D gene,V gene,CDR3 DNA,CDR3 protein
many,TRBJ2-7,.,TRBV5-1,TGCGCCAGCAGCTTGGAGGTAGGATTGGAGCAGTACTTC,CASSLEVGLEQYF
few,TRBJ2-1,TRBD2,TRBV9,TGTGCCAGCAGCGTAGGGGGAGCGGGACTCGGCAATGAGCAGTTCTTC,CASSVGGAGLGNEQFF
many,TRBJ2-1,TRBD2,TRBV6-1,TGTGCCAGCAGTTTCTCTCCCGGGTCGGGGGGGCAGGGGACATCCTACAATGAGCAGTTCTTC,CASSFSPGSGGQGTSYNEQFF
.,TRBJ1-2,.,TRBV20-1,TGCAGTGCCAATCCAGGGGCCTATGGCTACACCTTC,CSANPGAYGYTF
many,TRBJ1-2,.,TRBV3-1,TGTGCCAGCAGCCAAGGACTCCTGTCATATGGCTACACCTTC,CASSQGLLSYGYTF
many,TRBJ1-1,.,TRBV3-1,TGTGCCAGCAGACAGGGCTACACTGAAGCTTTCTTT,CASRQGYTEAFF
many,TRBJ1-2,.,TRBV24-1,TGTGCCACCAGTGAATCACCCACCGACTATGGCTACACCTTC,CATSESPTDYGYTF
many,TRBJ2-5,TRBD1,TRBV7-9,TGTGCCAGCAGCTTAGGCGACAGGGTATCAGAGACCCAGTACTTC,CASSLGDRVSETQYF
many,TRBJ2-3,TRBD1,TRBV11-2,TGTGCCAGCAGAACTGACAGGGGGTACCCAGATACGCAGTATTTT,CASRTDRGYPDTQYF
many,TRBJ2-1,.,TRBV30,TGTGCCCGACTGGACTACAATGAGCAGTTCTTC,CARLDYNEQFF
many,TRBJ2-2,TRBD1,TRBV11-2,TGTGCCAGCAGCTCCACACAGGGGCGCGGGGAGCTGTTTTTT,CASSSTQGRGELFF
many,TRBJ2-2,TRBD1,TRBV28,TGTGCCAGCAGTTTAATAGGACAGGGGAACACCGGGGAGCTGTTTTTT,CASSLIGQGNTGELFF
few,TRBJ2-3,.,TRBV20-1,TGCAGTGCTAGAGCCCCCCAGGGAGTGGTGCAGTATTTT,CSARAPQGVVQYF
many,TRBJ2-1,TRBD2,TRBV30,TGTGCCTGGAGTGTACCCAGATTACTAGCGGGAGAGCAGTTCTTC,CAWSVPRLLAGEQFF
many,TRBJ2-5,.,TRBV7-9,TGTGCCAGCACACGAGGCGGGAATGAAGAGACCCAGTACTTC,CASTRGGNEETQYF
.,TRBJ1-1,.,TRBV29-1,TGCAGCGACGGTCACACTGAAGCTTTCTTT,CSDGHTEAFF
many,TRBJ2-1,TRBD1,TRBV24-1,TGTGCCACCAGTGAAGGGACAGGGGGCCAGGAGCAGTTCTTC,CATSEGTGGQEQFF
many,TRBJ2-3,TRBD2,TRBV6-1,TGTGCCAGCAGTCATCAGACTAGCGCCCGCGCAGATACGCAGTATTTT,CASSHQTSARADTQYF
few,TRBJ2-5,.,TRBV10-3,TGTGCCATCAGTGATAAGGGTCCAGAGACCCAGTACTTC,CAISDKGPETQYF
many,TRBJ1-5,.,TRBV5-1,TGCGCCAGCAGCCACATGCTCGCCAAGTCCAATCAGCCCCAGCATTTT,CASSHMLAKSNQPQHF
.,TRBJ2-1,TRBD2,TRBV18,TGTGCCAGCCGAGACGGGGCGGGAGGGCCGGTTGATGAGCAGTTCTTC,CASRDGAGGPVDEQFF
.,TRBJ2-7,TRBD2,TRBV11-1,TGTGCCAGCAGCTTGGCGGGACTAGCGGGTGGGGGGGCCTACGAGCAGTACTTC,CASSLAGLAGGGAYEQYF
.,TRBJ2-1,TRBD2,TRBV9,TGTGCCAGCAGCACATCTAGCGGGAGGCACAATGAGCAGTTCTTC,CASSTSSGRHNEQFF
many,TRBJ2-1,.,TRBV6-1,TGTGCCAGCAGCTCCGTTGGCAATGAGCAGTTCTTC,CASSSVGNEQFF
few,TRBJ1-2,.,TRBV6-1,TGTGCCAGCAAAGAGGGGCCAGCTAACTATGGCTACACCTTC,CASKEGPANYGYTF
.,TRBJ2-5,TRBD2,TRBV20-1,TGCAGTGCTAGACCCCTAGCGGAGCTAAAAGAGACCCAGTACTTC,CSARPLAELKETQYF
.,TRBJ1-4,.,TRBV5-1,TGCGCCAGCAGCTTGGGTAAAGGCGGGGATGAAAAACTGTTTTTT,CASSLGKGGDEKLFF
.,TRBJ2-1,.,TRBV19,TGTGCCAGTAGACCTCTGGGGGATAGCTCCTACAATGAGCAGTTCTTC,CASRPLGDSSYNEQFF
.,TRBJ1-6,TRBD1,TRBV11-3,TGTGCCAGCAGCACGGGACAGGGGGGTTCACCCCTCCACTTT,CASSTGQGGSPLHF
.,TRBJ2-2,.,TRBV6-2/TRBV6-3,TGTGCCACCCAACCAGAAACCGGGGAGCTGTTTTTT,CATQPETGELFF
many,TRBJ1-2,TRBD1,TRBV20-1,TGCAGTCCTACAGGGGGCCACGGCTACACCTTC,CSPTGGHGYTF
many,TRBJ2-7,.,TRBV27,TGTGCCAGCAGCAGAGAACGGGAGAAGCAGTACTTC,CASSREREKQYF
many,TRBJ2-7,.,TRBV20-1,TGCAGTGCTAGGGGAAGTAAAACTTGGTCCGACTACGAGCAGTACTTC,CSARGSKTWSDYEQYF
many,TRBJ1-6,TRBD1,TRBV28,TGTGCCAGCGGGGGGACAGGCCGGTCACCCCTCCACTTT,CASGGTGRSPLHF
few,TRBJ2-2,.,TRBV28,TGTGCCAGCAGTTTCCCGCCCAGGAGTGGGTTCACCGGGGAGCTGTTTTTT,CASSFPPRSGFTGELFF
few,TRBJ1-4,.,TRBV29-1,TGCAGCGTCAAGGGGGCTAATGAAAAACTGTTTTTT,CSVKGANEKLFF
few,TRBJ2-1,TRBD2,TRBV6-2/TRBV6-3,TGTGCCAGCAGTGGTATCTTGGGACTAGCGGTCTCCTACAATGAGCAGTTCTTC,CASSGILGLAVSYNEQFF
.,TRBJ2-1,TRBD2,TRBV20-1,TGCAGTGCCAAGGCGAATCTAGCGGGGGCATACAATGAGCAGTTCTTC,CSAKANLAGAYNEQFF
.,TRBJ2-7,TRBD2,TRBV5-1,TGCGCCAGCTCGAATATACTAGCGGGAGCCCTCTACGAGCAGTACTTC,CASSNILAGALYEQYF
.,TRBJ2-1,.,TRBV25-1,TGTGCCAGCAGTGCTAGCAGGGGCTCCTACAATGAGCAGTTCTTC,CASSASRGSYNEQFF
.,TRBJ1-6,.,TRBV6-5,TGTGCCAGCAGTTACGGGCAAAAGAGTTCACCCCTCCACTTT,CASSYGQKSSPLHF
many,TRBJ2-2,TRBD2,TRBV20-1,TGCAGTGCTAGAGATCCCAATAGCGGGAGATCCGGGGAGCTGTTTTTT,CSARDPNSGRSGELFF
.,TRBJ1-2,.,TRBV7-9,TGTGCCAGCAGCCACAGGGAAAGGGGCTACACCTTC,CASSHRERGYTF